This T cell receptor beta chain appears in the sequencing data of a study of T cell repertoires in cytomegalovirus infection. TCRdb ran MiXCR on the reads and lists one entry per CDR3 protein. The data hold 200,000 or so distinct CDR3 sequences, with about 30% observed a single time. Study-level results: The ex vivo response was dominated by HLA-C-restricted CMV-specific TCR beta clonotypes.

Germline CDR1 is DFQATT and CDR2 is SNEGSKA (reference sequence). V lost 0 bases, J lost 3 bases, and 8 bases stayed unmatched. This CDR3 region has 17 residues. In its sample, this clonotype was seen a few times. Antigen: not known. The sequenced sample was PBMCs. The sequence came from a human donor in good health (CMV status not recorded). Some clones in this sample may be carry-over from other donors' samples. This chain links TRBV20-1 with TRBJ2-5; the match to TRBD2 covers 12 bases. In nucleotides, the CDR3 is TGCAGTGCTAGAGAGGCTAGCGGGGGGGCCCCAAAAGAGACCCAGTACTTC. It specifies CSAREASGGAPKETQYF.